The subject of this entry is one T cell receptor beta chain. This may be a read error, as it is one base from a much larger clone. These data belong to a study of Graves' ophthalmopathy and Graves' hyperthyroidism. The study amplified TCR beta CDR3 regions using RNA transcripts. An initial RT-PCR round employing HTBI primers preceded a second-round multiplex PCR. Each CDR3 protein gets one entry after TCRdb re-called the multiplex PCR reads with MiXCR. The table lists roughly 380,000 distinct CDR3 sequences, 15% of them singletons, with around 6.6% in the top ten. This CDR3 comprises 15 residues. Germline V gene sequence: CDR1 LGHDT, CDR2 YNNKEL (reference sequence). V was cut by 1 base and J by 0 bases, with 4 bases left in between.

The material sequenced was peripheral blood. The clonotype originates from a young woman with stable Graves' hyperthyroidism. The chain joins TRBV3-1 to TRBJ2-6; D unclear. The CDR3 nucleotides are TGTGCCAGCAGCCAAGGGGGCTCTGGGGCCAACGTCCTGACTTTC. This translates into CASSQGGSGANVLTF. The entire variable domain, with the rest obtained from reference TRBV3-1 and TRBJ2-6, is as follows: DTAVSQTPKYLVTQMGNDKSIKCEQNLGHDTMYWYKQDSKKFLKIMFSYNNKELIINETVPNRFSPKSPDKAHLNLHINSLELGDSAVYFCASSQGGSGANVLTFGAGSRLTVL.